This T cell receptor beta chain was observed in a study of T cells in Graves' hyperthyroidism and ophthalmopathy. Amplified regions were TCR beta CDR3 sequences from RNA transcripts. With the HTBI primer set, the TCR CDR3 went through a first round of RT-PCR. TCRdb independently ran MiXCR on the multiplex PCR reads; one entry per CDR3 protein. The sample contains about 690,000 distinct CDR3 sequences, roughly 17% of which appear only once. This CDR3 region has 14 residues. The germline V gene encodes CDR1 DFQATT and CDR2 SNEGSKA (reference sequence). The V segment lost 1 base and the J segment 0 bases; nucleotides outside the gene matches: 0. Many counts were recorded for this clonotype.

This receptor was obtained from a man aged 50-60 years with Graves' hyperthyroidism. Sequenced sample: blood. The chain recombines TRBV20-1 with TRBJ2-1, with 7 nucleotides matching TRBD2. CDR3 sequence: CSARAGGSYNEQFF. The CDR3 nucleotides are TGCAGTGCTAGAGCGGGAGGCTCCTACAATGAGCAGTTCTTC.